This T cell receptor (beta chain) was captured in a study of CD8+ T cells in alopecia areata. Trimming cost V 6 bases and J 6 bases; bases outside gene matches: 3. Germline CDR1 is SGHDN and CDR2 is FVKESK. The CDR3 loop spans 13 amino acids. Once RNA had been extracted, it was reverse transcribed into cDNA to act as the sequencing template. TCRdb's copy holds only in-frame clones and misses some; the assay was immunoSEQ multiplex PCR. Seen here are under 300,000 clones, under 80% observed once, and the top ten hold roughly 1.2%. Individuals with alopecia areata gave both lesional scalp punch biopsies and peripheral blood for collection. Sorted populations comprised CD4+ and CD8+ T cells obtained from PBMCs.

This clonotype was sampled from a human donor with alopecia areata. Sequences were derived from CD4+ T cells sorted from blood, sampled at week 0. The V call is TRBV14, the J call TRBJ1-4; TRBD1 aligns across 8 bases. The CDR3 loop is CASRGTGDEKLFF. Written as DNA, the CDR3 is TGTGCCAGCAGGGGGACAGGCGATGAAAAACTGTTTTTT.